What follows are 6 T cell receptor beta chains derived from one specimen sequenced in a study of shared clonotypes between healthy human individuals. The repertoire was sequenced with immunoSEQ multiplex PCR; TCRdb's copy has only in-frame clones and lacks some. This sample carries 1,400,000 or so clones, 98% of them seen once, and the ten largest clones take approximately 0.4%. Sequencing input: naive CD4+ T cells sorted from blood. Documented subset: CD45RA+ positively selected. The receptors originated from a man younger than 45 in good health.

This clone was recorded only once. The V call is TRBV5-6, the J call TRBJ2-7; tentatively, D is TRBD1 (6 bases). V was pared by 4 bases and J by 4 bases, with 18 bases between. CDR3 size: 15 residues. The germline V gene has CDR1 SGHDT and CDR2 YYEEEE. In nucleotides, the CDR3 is TGTGCCAGCAGCGCGAATCGGGACAACGTATACGAGCAGTACTTC. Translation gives CASSANRDNVYEQYF. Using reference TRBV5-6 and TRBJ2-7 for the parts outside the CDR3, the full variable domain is DAGVTQSPTHLIKTRGQQVTLRCSPKSGHDTVSWYQQALGQGPQFIFQYYEEEERQRGNFPDRFSGHQFPNYSSELNVNALLLGDSALYLCASSANRDNVYEQYFGPGTRLTVT.

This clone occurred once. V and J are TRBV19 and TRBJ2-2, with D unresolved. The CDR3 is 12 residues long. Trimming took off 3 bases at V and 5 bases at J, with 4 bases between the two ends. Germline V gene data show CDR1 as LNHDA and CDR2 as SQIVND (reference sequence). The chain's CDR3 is CASSMDTGELFF. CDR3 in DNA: TGTGCCAGTAGTATGGATACCGGGGAGCTGTTTTTT.

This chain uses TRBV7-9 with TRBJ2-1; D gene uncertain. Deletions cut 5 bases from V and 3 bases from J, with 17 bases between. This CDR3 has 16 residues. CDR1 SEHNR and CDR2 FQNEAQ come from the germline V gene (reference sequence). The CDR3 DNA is TGTGCCAGCAGCCCTAGGTTGAGGACGGACTACAATGAGCAGTTCTTC. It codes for CASSPRLRTDYNEQFF.

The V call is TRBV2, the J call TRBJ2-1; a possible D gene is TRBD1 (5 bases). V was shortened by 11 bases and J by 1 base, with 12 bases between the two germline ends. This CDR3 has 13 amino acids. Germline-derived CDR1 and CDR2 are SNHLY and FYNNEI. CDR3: CALQAESYNEQFF. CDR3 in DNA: TGTGCCTTACAGGCAGAATCCTACAATGAGCAGTTCTTC.

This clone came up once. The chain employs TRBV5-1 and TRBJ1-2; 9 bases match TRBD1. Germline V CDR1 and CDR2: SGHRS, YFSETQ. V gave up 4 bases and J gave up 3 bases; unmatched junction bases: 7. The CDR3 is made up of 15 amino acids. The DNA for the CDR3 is TGCGCCAGCAGCCAAATAGACAGGGGGGACTATGGCTACACCTTC. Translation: CASSQIDRGDYGYTF.

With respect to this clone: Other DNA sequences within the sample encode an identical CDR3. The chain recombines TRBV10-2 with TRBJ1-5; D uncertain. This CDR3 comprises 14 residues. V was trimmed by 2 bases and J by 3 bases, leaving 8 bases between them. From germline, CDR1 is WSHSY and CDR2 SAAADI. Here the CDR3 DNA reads TGCGCCAGCAGTGAGGGACGGTCCAATCAGCCCCAGCATTTT. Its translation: CASSEGRSNQPQHF.